This T cell receptor (beta chain) was identified in a study of shared clonotypes between healthy human individuals. Generated by immunoSEQ multiplex PCR, the TCRdb table keeps only in-frame clones and is missing some. The table includes roughly 1,000,000 clones, more than 75% detected once. Comment on this clone: The antigen is unknown.

Study outcomes and limitations: Blood was the sole source, and tissue repertoires probably differ.

V trimming: 6 bases; J trimming: 2 bases; junction bases outside the gene matches: 7. The CDR3 is 15 amino acids. The V gene's germline CDR1 is LNHDA and CDR2 SQIVND (reference sequence). The TCR comes from a man aged 18 to 35 in good health. Some clones in this sample may be carry-over from other donors' samples. V usage is TRBV19 and J usage is TRBJ2-3, with 8 bases aligning to TRBD1. Sequencing used memory CD4+ T cells from PBMCs. Noted subset: CD45RA-negative fraction. The CDR3 reads CASRNRGSHTDTQYF. The DNA of the CDR3 is TGTGCCAGTAGGAACAGGGGGTCCCACACAGATACGCAGTATTTT.